The clone carrying this T cell receptor beta chain was observed many times. The antigen remains undetermined. Unique molecular identifiers were present on the cDNA, and a universal primer site came from template switching. Via MiXCR, TCRdb re-called the 5' RACE reads, giving one row per CDR3 protein. Of under 300,000 distinct CDR3 sequences listed, about an eighth are singletons. This CDR3 is built from 13 residues. From germline, CDR1 is MNHEY and CDR2 SVGEGT. V shed 5 bases, J shed 8 bases, and the junction held 8 bases outside the gene matches. The record originates from a study of identical twins. Study-level results: Model-predicted out-of-frame TCR alpha sharing fell below observed values in monozygotic twins. Sharing of beta out-of-frame sequences by twins showed a weaker excess. Within cord blood, abundant beta clonotypes carried fewer insertions, but memory repertoires showed no such trend.

The data also belong to a second study, concerning yellow fever vaccine responses in identical twins.

The specimen sequenced was memory (CD45RO+) T cells sorted from blood. V usage is TRBV6-2 or TRBV6-3 and J usage is TRBJ1-2; 7 bases map to TRBD1. This sequence originates from a woman younger than 35 in good health. The CDR3 nucleotides are TGTGCCAGCAGTGACAGGGACGCTCGGGGCTACACCTTC. Amino acids: CASSDRDARGYTF.